The 15 T cell receptor beta chains reported below all come from one sample, sequenced in a study of CD8+CD57+ T cells in acquired aplastic anemia. For CDR3 and TCR beta VDJ profiling, genomic DNA was the template used. TCRdb itself ran the reads through MiXCR, one entry per CDR3 protein. The sample consists of hundreds of thousands of distinct CDR3 sequences, around 72% of them appearing once. Sample: sorted CD4+, CD8+, or CD8+CD57+ T cells (not recorded which) from PBMCs. These receptors were obtained from a human donor in good health, serving as a control.

The V and J genes are TRBV19 and TRBJ1-5; D is possibly TRBD1 (5 bases). There are 15 residues in the CDR3. The V end was cut by 5 bases, the J end by 0 bases, with 11 bases between. Germline lookup yields CDR1 LNHDA and CDR2 SQIVND (reference sequence). The CDR3 loop reads CASSPRDFSNQPQHF. CDR3 coding DNA: TGTGCCAGTAGTCCAAGGGACTTTAGCAATCAGCCCCAGCATTTT.

The gene calls are TRBV7-2 and TRBJ1-6, with D uncertain. The J call may be mistaken, given a closer DNA end match to TRBJ2-7. CDR1 SGHTA and CDR2 FQGNSA come from the germline V gene. The CDR3 contains 13 residues. CDR3 bases: TGTGCCAGCAGCTGGAGACTTGGAGCACAGCAGTACTTC. It translates to CASSWRLGAQQYF.

The chain is built from TRBV2 and TRBJ2-2; the D gene is possibly TRBD1 (6 bases). The V gene lost 6 bases and the J gene lost 4 bases, with 15 bases spanning the gap. CDR3 length: 15 residues. In germline, CDR1 is SNHLY, CDR2 FYNNEI. CDR3 in amino acids: CASRTRQGITGELFF. CDR3 DNA: TGTGCCAGCAGAACGAGGCAGGGGATCACCGGGGAGCTGTTTTTT.

This chain connects TRBV7-9 to TRBJ2-7, with TRBD2 identical over 9 bases. CDR1 is SEHNR and CDR2 is FQNEAQ in the germline V gene (reference sequence). V shed 5 bases and J 9 bases; nucleotides not matched to a gene: 17. The CDR3 runs 16 residues. The CDR3 bases are TGTGCCAGCAGCACCTCCGGGACTAGCCTATCCTACAGGCAGTACTTC. Residues: CASSTSGTSLSYRQYF.

Here the CDR3 DNA reads TGCAGTGTCGGGGCCCCAACCTACGAGCAGTACTTC. Protein sequence: CSVGAPTYEQYF. The V and J genes are TRBV29-1 and TRBJ2-7; D tentatively fits TRBD1 or TRBD2 (5 bases each). CDR1 SQVTM and CDR2 ANQGSEA come from the germline V gene. The CDR3 contains 12 residues.

This chain joins TRBV7-3 and TRBJ1-2; unclear D gene. The germline V gene has CDR1 SGHTA and CDR2 FQGTGA. The CDR3 sequence is 13 residues long. Trimming cost V 4 bases and J 6 bases, with 12 bases left between them. The CDR3 reads CASSSQSLDGYTF. CDR3 DNA: TGTGCCAGCAGCTCGCAGTCGCTCGATGGCTACACCTTC.

The genes are TRBV15 and TRBJ1-2, with unresolved D. CDR3 length equals 14 residues. V lost 1 base and J 3 bases, leaving 9 bases between the germline ends. CDR1 is LNHNV and CDR2 is YYDKDF in the germline V gene (reference sequence). The CDR3 nucleotides read TGTGCCACCAGCAGAGTTGAGAGCTACTATGGCTACACCTTC. It is translated as CATSRVESYYGYTF.

A word on this clonotype: At one boundary the junction diverges from the germline segment, which might be a read error. The chain couples TRBV12-3 or TRBV12-4 to TRBJ1-6, with a weak D call TRBD1 (5 bases). The CDR3 is 14 amino acids. CDR3 in DNA: TGTGCCAGCAGCCTATTACAGGAGCAATCGCCCTTCCGCTTT. It encodes CASSLLQEQSPFRF.

In the case of this clonotype: The CDR3 carries no conserved terminal phenylalanine or tryptophan, so it likely arises from a read error. The DNA is omitted, as the CDR3 cannot be located on it reliably, and the CDR3 follows TCRdb's listing. The genes are TRBV29-1 and TRBJ1-5. Looked up from germline, CDR1 is SQVTM and CDR2 is ANQGSEA. The CDR3 is 14 residues long, counting both termini. The CDR3 reads CSANPPRNDHTFHS.

This clonotype has a count of ten or more. This chain connects TRBV11-2 to TRBJ1-6, with a weak D call TRBD1 (6 bases). The CDR3 covers 14 residues. In germline, CDR1 is SGHAT, CDR2 FQNNGV. V lost 5 bases and J lost 4, with 9 bases in between. The CDR3 region is CASSPQGYNSPLHF. The CDR3 DNA is TGTGCCAGCAGCCCTCAGGGGTATAATTCACCCCTCCACTTT.

This clonotype was counted once. This sequence joins TRBV20-1 and TRBJ1-3; D may be TRBD1 (5 bases). The CDR3 is 14 amino acids. Germline V gives CDR1 DFQATT, CDR2 SNEGSKA (reference sequence). The V and J ends lost 4 bases and 8 bases respectively, with 18 bases between them. DNA for the CDR3: TGCAGTGCTATTCGTAGGGTCGTGGGGGACACCATATATTTT. Amino acids: CSAIRRVVGDTIYF.

The V gene is TRBV29-1, the J gene TRBJ2-5; TRBD1 agrees at 7 bases. The CDR3 runs to 15 residues. Per germline, CDR1 SQVTM and CDR2 ANQGSEA. Losses at the gene ends were 4 bases for V and 7 bases for J; bases not matched to a gene: 15. The CDR3, as DNA: TGCAGCGTTGGGGACACAGGGGCCGGGTCAGGGACCCAGTACTTC. Translating gives CSVGDTGAGSGTQYF. The variable domain in full, completed from reference TRBV29-1 and TRBJ2-5, reads SAVISQKPSRDICQRGTSLTIQCQVDSQVTMMFWYRQQPGQSLTLIATANQGSEATYESGFVIDKFPISRPNLTFSTLTVSNMSPEDSSIYLCSVGDTGAGSGTQYFGPGTRLLVL.

This clonotype was seen at least ten times. This chain joins TRBV12-3 or TRBV12-4 and TRBJ1-6; D is unclear. This CDR3 is 15 amino acids long. V lost 3 bases to trimming and J lost 4 bases, with 10 bases between them. This CDR3 reads CASSLHRQYNSPLHF. The CDR3, as DNA: TGTGCCAGCAGTTTGCATCGGCAGTATAATTCACCCCTCCACTTT.

The chain couples TRBV15 to TRBJ1-2; no reliable D call. The V and J ends lost 4 bases and 2 bases respectively, with 11 bases between them. The germline V gene has CDR1 LNHNV and CDR2 YYDKDF (reference sequence). This CDR3 spans 14 amino acids. CDR3 residues: CATSTPLGNYGYTF. The DNA for the CDR3 is TGTGCCACCAGCACCCCACTGGGAAACTATGGCTACACCTTC.

As for this clonotype: The CDR3 does not end in the conserved phenylalanine or tryptophan, so this is likely a read error. The chain joins TRBV10-2 to TRBJ2-1; D possibly corresponds to TRBD1 (5 bases). Looked up from germline, CDR1 is WSHSY and CDR2 is SAAADI. This CDR3 spans 11 amino acids. The germline V and J ends were trimmed by 3 bases and 9 bases, with 6 bases remaining between them. The CDR3 DNA reads as TGCGCCAGCAGTGATACAGGTGAGCAGTTCGAG. This sequence encodes CASSDTGEQFE.